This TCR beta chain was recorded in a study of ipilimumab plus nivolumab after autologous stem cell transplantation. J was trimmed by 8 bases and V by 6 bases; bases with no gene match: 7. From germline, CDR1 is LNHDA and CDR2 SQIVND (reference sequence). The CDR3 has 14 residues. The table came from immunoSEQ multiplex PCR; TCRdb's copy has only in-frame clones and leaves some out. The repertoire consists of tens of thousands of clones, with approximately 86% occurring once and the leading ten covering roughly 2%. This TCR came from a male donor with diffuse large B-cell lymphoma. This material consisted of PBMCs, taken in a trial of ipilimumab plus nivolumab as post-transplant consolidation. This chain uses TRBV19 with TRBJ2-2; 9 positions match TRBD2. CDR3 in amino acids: CASRGTSIKGELFF. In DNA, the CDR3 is TGTGCCAGTAGGGGGACTAGCATCAAGGGGGAGCTGTTTTTT. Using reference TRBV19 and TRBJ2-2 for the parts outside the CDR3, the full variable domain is DGGITQSPKYLFRKEGQNVTLSCEQNLNHDAMYWYRQDPGQGLRLIYYSQIVNDFQKGDIAEGYSVSREKKESFPLTVTSAQKNPTAFYLCASRGTSIKGELFFGEGSRLTVL.